This TCR beta chain derives from a study of blood T cell repertoires in COVID-19. Study-wide background: Italy, Spain and the United States were the sources of the convalescent and acute COVID-19 samples.

The protocol was immunoSEQ multiplex PCR, while the TCRdb copy is restricted to in-frame clones and leaves out a portion. Of 200,000 to 250,000 clones listed, approximately 90% are singletons. The germline gives CDR1 MGHDK, CDR2 SYGVNS. This CDR3 is 17 amino acids long. V lost 3 bases, J lost 0 bases, and 7 bases stayed unmatched. Sample: peripheral blood. The receptor comes from a woman aged 18-29 years who had recovered from COVID-19. The genes are TRBV25-1 and TRBJ2-2; the match to TRBD1 covers 7 bases. CDR3 in DNA: TGTGCCAGCAGTGAGTGGGGGACAGCCTCGAACACCGGGGAGCTGTTTTTT. Protein: CASSEWGTASNTGELFF.